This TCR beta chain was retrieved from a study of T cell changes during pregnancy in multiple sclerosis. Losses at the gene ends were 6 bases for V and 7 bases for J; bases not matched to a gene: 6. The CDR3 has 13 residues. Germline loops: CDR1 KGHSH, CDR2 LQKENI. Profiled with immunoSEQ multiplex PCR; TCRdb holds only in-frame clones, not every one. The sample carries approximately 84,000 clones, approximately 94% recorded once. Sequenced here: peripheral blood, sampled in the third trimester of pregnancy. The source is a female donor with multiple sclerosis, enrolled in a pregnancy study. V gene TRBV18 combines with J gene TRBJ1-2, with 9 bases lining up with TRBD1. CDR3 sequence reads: CASSPTGGGGYTF. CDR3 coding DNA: TGTGCCAGCTCGCCTACAGGGGGCGGTGGCTACACCTTC.